The present T cell receptor (beta chain) was sequenced within a study of T cells in Graves' hyperthyroidism and ophthalmopathy. Study-level points and caveats: Ophthalmopathy was identified by the model a median roughly 6.5 months ahead of onset. Most thyroid-expanded clonotypes above 0.001 were also found in blood.

The CDR3 is made up of 16 amino acids. Germline CDR1 and CDR2: MDHEN and SYDVKM. Details on this clonotype: Its specificity is not known. A much larger clone differs by one base, so this may be a read error.

Amplified TCR beta CDR3 regions came from RNA transcripts. RT-PCR in the first round (using the HTBI primer set) targeted the TCR CDR3. TCRdb fed the multiplex PCR reads into MiXCR, producing one record per CDR3 protein. This sample yields about 600,000 distinct CDR3 sequences, of which around 15% are seen a single time; less than 3.5% belongs to the top ten. Each person with ophthalmopathy scored at least 3 on the Clinical Activity Score, reached NOSPECS grade 4 or higher, and had been ill under 3 months. The chain has TRBV28 and TRBJ2-2; 8 positions match TRBD2. The sequence came from a woman aged 35 to 49 with Graves' ophthalmopathy. Sequencing was done on a sample of blood. CDR3 bases: TGTGCCAGCAGCCCCTCGGCGGGAGGCCTCACCGGGGGGCTGTTTTTT. Residues: CASSPSAGGLTGGLFF.